This entry is about one T cell receptor beta chain. Both subsets, CD45RA+ naive and CD45RA-negative memory, were split from the CD4+ cells. The repertoire was sequenced with immunoSEQ multiplex PCR; TCRdb's copy has only in-frame clones and lacks some. The repertoire holds roughly 700,000 clones, with over 65% as singletons. V gave up 5 bases and J gave up 6 bases, with 7 bases separating them. This CDR3 contains 11 residues. Germline loops: CDR1 GTSNPN, CDR2 SVGIG (reference sequence). The sample belongs to a study of shared clonotypes between healthy human individuals. The chain is built from TRBV30 and TRBJ2-2, with no clear D. The receptor was derived from a woman aged 25 to 39 in good health. The sample taken for sequencing was memory CD4+ T cells sorted from blood. Subset here: CD45RA-negative fraction. The CDR3 is CAWARAGELFF. The CDR3 DNA reads TGTGCCTGGGCTAGGGCCGGGGAGCTGTTTTTT.